These T cell receptor beta chains were read from a single sample in a study of blood T cells in healthy people across ages. TCRdb reanalysed the 5' RACE reads using MiXCR and keeps one entry per CDR3 protein. The sample holds about 580,000 distinct CDR3 sequences, less than 60% seen once. Input material: blood. These receptors came from a man older than 75 in good health. Each CDR3 is given with its conserved first and last residue. The order of the fields is J gene, D gene, clone size, V gene, CDR3 protein, CDR3 DNA. The D gene is left open where the match is weak. A row's size may be missing; if present it is once, few, many or a size class.

>TRBJ2-5|TRBD1|few|TRBV7-8
CASSGTGTVQETQYF
TGTGCCAGCAGCGGGACCGGGACAGTCCAAGAGACCCAGTACTTC
>TRBJ1-1|.|many|TRBV6-6
CASRASSDTEAFF
TGTGCCAGCAGAGCGAGTAGCGACACTGAAGCTTTCTTT
>TRBJ2-1|TRBD1|many|TRBV20-1
CSARAGDRESNSEQFF
TGCAGTGCTAGAGCTGGGGACAGGGAATCAAACAGTGAGCAGTTCTTC
>TRBJ2-3|TRBD2|.|TRBV5-6
CASSSQEIAGASTDTQYF
TGTGCCAGCAGCTCACAAGAAATAGCGGGAGCGAGCACAGATACGCAGTATTTT
>TRBJ2-1|.|.|TRBV24-1
CATSDLAQGKSDEQFF
TGTGCCACCAGTGATTTGGCCCAGGGGAAATCGGATGAGCAGTTCTTC
>TRBJ1-1|TRBD1|.|TRBV6-6
CASLSSGQGNTEAFF
TGTGCCAGCCTTAGCTCGGGACAGGGGAACACTGAAGCTTTCTTT
>TRBJ2-2|TRBD2|.|TRBV12-3/TRBV12-4
CASSSTSGGAVGELFF
TGTGCCAGCAGTTCAACTAGCGGGGGGGCAGTCGGGGAGCTGTTTTTT
>TRBJ2-5|TRBD2|few|TRBV27
CATYPRWGGRETQYF
TGTGCCACTTACCCACGTTGGGGGGGACGAGAGACCCAGTACTTC
>TRBJ1-1|.|.|TRBV2
CASRGNTGTGAFF
TGTGCCAGCAGAGGAAACACGGGGACTGGAGCTTTCTTT
>TRBJ2-5|.|few|TRBV7-9
CASSLVGGGFQETQYF
TGTGCCAGCAGCTTAGTTGGCGGGGGCTTCCAAGAGACCCAGTACTTC
>TRBJ2-1|.|.|TRBV7-9
CARSPVGGVNEQFF
TGTGCCCGCAGCCCCGTGGGTGGGGTCAATGAGCAGTTCTTC
>TRBJ2-1|.|few|TRBV20-1
CSAASSYNEQFF
TGCAGTGCCGCGAGCTCCTACAATGAGCAGTTCTTC
>TRBJ2-3|TRBD1|few|TRBV10-3
CAISEGQAGADTQYF
TGTGCCATCAGTGAGGGACAGGCCGGGGCAGATACGCAGTATTTT
>TRBJ1-4|.|few|TRBV13
CASRNRAANEKLFF
TGTGCCAGCAGAAACAGGGCTGCTAATGAAAAACTGTTTTTT
>TRBJ2-7|.|.|TRBV6-2/TRBV6-3
CASSQTRYEQYF
TGTGCCAGCAGTCAAACTCGGTACGAGCAGTACTTC
>TRBJ2-5|.|few|TRBV7-2
CASSFDGAETQYF
TGTGCCAGCAGCTTTGACGGGGCAGAGACCCAGTACTTC
>TRBJ1-1|.|.|TRBV7-9
CASSVRVTEAFF
TGTGCCAGCAGTGTCCGGGTGACTGAAGCTTTCTTT
>TRBJ2-5|.|few|TRBV5-6
CASTLRSTLAGTQYF
TGTGCCAGCACCCTCCGTAGTACCCTCGCCGGGACCCAGTACTTC
>TRBJ2-3|.|.|TRBV7-2
CASSPSRERSTDTQYF
TGTGCCAGCAGCCCAAGCCGGGAGAGGAGCACAGATACGCAGTATTTT
>TRBJ2-7|.|.|TRBV7-2
CASSPVAGTYEQYF
TGTGCCAGCAGCCCAGTGGCGGGTACCTACGAGCAGTACTTC